Listed below are T cell receptor beta chains from one sample, sequenced in a study of PD-1 blockade in classical Hodgkin lymphoma. Method: immunoSEQ multiplex PCR; TCRdb's copy keeps in-frame clones and lacks some. This sample has more than 40,000 clones, with around four fifths found just once. The source was peripheral blood mononuclear cells (PBMCs), collected before the fourth cycle of nivolumab. Receptors were obtained from a human donor with classical Hodgkin lymphoma. The CDR3 runs from the conserved cysteine through the conserved F or W. Each record gives: J gene, D gene, clone size, V gene, CDR3 DNA, CDR3 protein. D genes are given only for firm matches. Clone size, where shown, is once, few, many, or a class for clones that have expanded.

TRBJ1-5	-	-	TRBV6-6	TGTGCCAGCAGTGCCAAGAGGGTGGGACAGCCCCAGCATTTT	CASSAKRVGQPQHF
TRBJ1-1	-	-	TRBV7-9	TGTGCCAGCAGCTTAGATGGCGGTGGCGGGAACACTGAAGCTTTCTTT	CASSLDGGGGNTEAFF
TRBJ2-1	-	-	TRBV5-5	TGTGCCAGCAGCCCCCTTTGGGTCAATGAGCAGTTCTTC	CASSPLWVNEQFF
TRBJ1-1	TRBD1	-	TRBV30	TGTGCCTGGAGTGTACCCACACCCGGGACAGGGAGGGCGAACACTGAAGCTTTCTTT	CAWSVPTPGTGRANTEAFF
TRBJ2-3	-	-	TRBV30	TGTGCCTGGCTTGTTCCTGGCACAGATACGCAGTATTTT	CAWLVPGTDTQYF
TRBJ2-7	-	-	TRBV11-2	TGTGCCAGCAGCTTCTCGTCGGGAAACGAGCAGTACTTC	CASSFSSGNEQYF
TRBJ2-7	TRBD1	-	TRBV7-6	TGTGCCAGCAGCTCCCGGGCCCTAACAGGGGGCCACTCCTACGAGCAGTACTTC	CASSSRALTGGHSYEQYF
TRBJ1-5	-	-	TRBV18	TGTGCCAGCTCACAATCGAGGGATCAGCCCCAGCATTTT	CASSQSRDQPQHF
TRBJ1-2	-	-	TRBV28	TGTGCCAGCACCTTACCGACAGTTAACTATGGCTACACCTTC	CASTLPTVNYGYTF
TRBJ2-1	-	once	TRBV7-2	TGTGCCAGCAGCTTAGAGGCAGAATTGGTTCGAGGCTTCTTC	CASSLEAELVRGFF
TRBJ1-5	TRBD1	-	TRBV18	TGTGCCAGCTCACGGGAGGACAGGGACCAGCCCCAGCATTTT	CASSREDRDQPQHF
TRBJ2-5	-	-	TRBV25-1	TGTGCCACCCTACTACAGGGGACTCAAGAGACCCAGTACTTC	CATLLQGTQETQYF
TRBJ1-1	-	-	TRBV18	TGTGCCAGCTCACCCGCGGCGGTTATGAACACTGAAGCTTTCTTT	CASSPAAVMNTEAFF
TRBJ2-2	TRBD1	-	TRBV30	TGTGCCTGGAGCGGGACAGGGGGTTTTGGGGAGCTGTTTTTT	CAWSGTGGFGELFF
TRBJ1-2	-	-	TRBV2	TGTGCCAGCAGTGAAGACAGGAGCTATGGCTACACCTTC	CASSEDRSYGYTF
TRBJ1-6	-	-	TRBV11-3	TGTGCCAGCAGCCGAGTCCCTTTTTATAATTCACCCCTCCACTTT	CASSRVPFYNSPLHF
TRBJ2-5	-	-	TRBV2	TGTGCCAGCAGTGGAGGGGCAGAGACCCAGTACTTC	CASSGGAETQYF
TRBJ1-1	-	-	TRBV18	TGTGCCAGCTCACCACCGCGGGGCGTGGGCACTGAAGCTTTCTTT	CASSPPRGVGTEAFF
TRBJ2-3	-	-	TRBV7-6	TGTGCCAGCAGCCGTCTGGGGCCTGGCACAGATACGCAGTATTTT	CASSRLGPGTDTQYF
TRBJ2-3	-	-	TRBV6-5	TGTGCCAGCAGTTACTCTCGGGAGAGGAGTTTCGATACGCAGTATTTT	CASSYSRERSFDTQYF
TRBJ2-1	-	-	TRBV2	TGTGCCAGCAGTGAGTCACAGGGTTCCTACAATGAGCAGTTCTTC	CASSESQGSYNEQFF
TRBJ2-7	-	-	TRBV28	TGTGCCAGCAGTTTATCATTGGACGGAAACTACGAGCAGTACTTC	CASSLSLDGNYEQYF
TRBJ2-1	-	-	TRBV11-3	TGTGCCAGCAGCTTAGTTTACAATGAGCAGTTCTTC	CASSLVYNEQFF
TRBJ1-5	-	-	TRBV7-8	TGTGCCAGCAGCTTTCTGGTATCTCAGCCCCAGCATTTT	CASSFLVSQPQHF
TRBJ1-3	-	-	TRBV11-3	TGTGCCAGCAGCCGCGGCGTGATATCTGGAAACACCATATATTTT	CASSRGVISGNTIYF
TRBJ1-5	-	-	TRBV10-3	TGTGCCATCAAAGCGGGACTGGGCAATCAGCCCCAGCATTTT	CAIKAGLGNQPQHF
TRBJ2-2	-	few	TRBV9	TGTGCCAGCAGCCCCCCAGGGCGGGCAAACACCGGGGAGCTGTTTTTT	CASSPPGRANTGELFF
TRBJ1-6	TRBD1	once	TRBV4-3	TGCGCCAGCAGTTCCCAGGGGGACACCGATTCACCCCTCCACTTT	CASSSQGDTDSPLHF
TRBJ1-1	TRBD1	-	TRBV12-5	TGTGCTAGTGGTTTGGTACCACAGGGGAGGAACACTGAAGCTTTCTTT	CASGLVPQGRNTEAFF
TRBJ2-1	TRBD1	-	TRBV9	TGTGCCAGCAGCGTACGCCGGGACAGCTACAATGAGCAGTTCTTC	CASSVRRDSYNEQFF
TRBJ2-1	-	-	TRBV9	TGTGCCAGCAGCCTCCACTTCAGCTCCTACAATGAGCAGTTCTTC	CASSLHFSSYNEQFF
TRBJ1-2	-	-	TRBV21-1	-	CVPAASGGGGINYGYTF